A single sample is the source of the 24 T cell receptor beta chains below, sequenced in a study of OX40 agonist ivuxolimab in advanced cancers. Assay used: immunoSEQ multiplex PCR; TCRdb lists only in-frame clones, some missing. The table records 60,000 or so clones, roughly 86% of them present only once. This sample comprised CD4+ or CD8+ T cells sorted from blood, obtained in a trial of the OX40 agonist ivuxolimab. Every receptor here comes from an adult with an advanced solid tumor such as melanoma, head and neck, liver or kidney cancer.

The CDR3 DNA reads TGTGCCTGGAGTGTAGCGAACGGCTTTGCGCCTGGAAACACCATATATTTT. Its translation is CAWSVANGFAPGNTIYF. The chain links TRBV30 to TRBJ1-3; no clear D gene. Germline assignment: CDR1 GTSNPN and CDR2 SVGIG (reference sequence). The length of the CDR3 is 17 residues. V shed 0 bases and J shed 2 bases, with 17 bases lying between them.

The chain has TRBV28 and TRBJ1-2, with a possible D match to TRBD1 (6 bases). The CDR3 has 15 amino acids. Trimming removed 5 bases at V and 5 bases at J, with 18 bases between. Germline V gives CDR1 MDHEN, CDR2 SYDVKM. The chain's CDR3 is CASSDLGGRLYGYTF. The CDR3 bases are TGTGCCAGCAGTGACCTGGGGGGGCGCTTATATGGCTACACCTTC.

A note on this clone: The same CDR3 also results from other DNA sequences found in this sample. The chain links TRBV6-1 to TRBJ1-2, with a possible D match to TRBD1 (6 bases). CDR1 MNHNS and CDR2 SASEGT come from the germline V gene. Trimming cost V 4 bases and J 1 base, with 10 bases left between them. CDR3 length equals 14 residues. Here the CDR3 reads CASSGGQHNYGYTF. CDR3 nucleotides: TGTGCCAGCAGTGGGGGGCAGCATAACTATGGCTACACCTTC.

The chain uses TRBV7-2 and TRBJ1-2; 8 nucleotides agree with TRBD1. With V trimmed by 2 bases and J by 3 bases, 2 bases remained unmatched. Germline V gives CDR1 SGHTA, CDR2 FQGNSA. The CDR3 sequence is 14 residues long. CDR3 DNA: TGTGCCAGCAGCTTACTACAGGGGGACTATGGCTACACCTTC. Translated, it gives CASSLLQGDYGYTF. Drawing the rest from reference TRBV7-2 and TRBJ1-2, the complete variable domain is GAGVSQSPSNKVTEKGKDVELRCDPISGHTALYWYRQSLGQGLEFLIYFQGNSAPDKSGLPSDRFSAERTGGSVSTLTIQRTQQEDSAVYLCASSLLQGDYGYTFGSGTRLTVV.

This clone was picked up one time. This chain connects TRBV28 to TRBJ1-3, with D perhaps TRBD1 (5 bases). This CDR3 region has 17 residues. V gave up 6 bases and J gave up 4 bases, with 22 bases separating them. In germline, CDR1 is MDHEN, CDR2 SYDVKM. The CDR3 loop is CASSLTSWGAFGNTIYF. The CDR3 region has the DNA TGTGCCAGCAGCCTCACCTCCTGGGGCGCCTTCGGAAACACCATATATTTT. Using reference TRBV28 and TRBJ1-3 for the parts outside the CDR3, the full variable domain is DVKVTQSSRYLVKRTGEKVFLECVQDMDHENMFWYRQDPGLGLRLIYFSYDVKMKEKGDIPEGYSVSREKKERFSLILESASTNQTSMYLCASSLTSWGAFGNTIYFGEGSWLTVV.

This clone was counted once. V usage is TRBV6-6 and J usage is TRBJ1-4, with no clear D. The length of the CDR3 is 15 residues. The V end lost 2 bases, the J end lost 4 bases, and 11 bases lay between the germline ends. Germline CDR1 is MNHNY and CDR2 is SVGAGI (reference sequence). This CDR3 is CASSYEMGINEKLFF. The CDR3 DNA reads as TGTGCCAGCAGTTACGAGATGGGGATTAATGAAAAACTGTTTTTT.

The V and J genes are TRBV2 and TRBJ1-1; the D gene is possibly TRBD1 (5 bases). The CDR3 length is 16 residues. Looked up from germline, CDR1 is SNHLY and CDR2 is FYNNEI. Trimming removed 7 bases from V and 1 base from J, with 19 bases in between. CDR3 DNA: TGTGCCAGCATGAGGGGAGACGGCCGGGGGAACACTGAAGCTTTCTTT. Amino acid sequence: CASMRGDGRGNTEAFF.

The rearrangement links TRBV7-8 to TRBJ2-3, with no clear D. V lost 2 bases to trimming and J lost 4 bases, with 13 bases between them. The CDR3 is made up of 15 amino acids. Germline CDR1 SGHVS, CDR2 FQNEAQ. DNA of the CDR3: TGTGCCAGCAGCTTATGGTCGGGTGGGCCAGATACGCAGTATTTT. It encodes CASSLWSGGPDTQYF.

V gene TRBV6-1 combines with J gene TRBJ1-2; TRBD1 agrees at 11 bases. The CDR3 contains 14 residues. In germline, CDR1 is MNHNS, CDR2 SASEGT. The junction had 6 bases not matched to a gene; V was cut back by 6 bases and J by 6 bases. The CDR3 nucleotides are TGTGCCAGCAGCGGGGACAGGGGGTTGCATGGCTACACCTTC. Protein sequence: CASSGDRGLHGYTF.

The chain combines TRBV10-3 with TRBJ2-1; 11 nucleotides match TRBD2. The V gene's germline CDR1 is ENHRY and CDR2 SYGVKD. CDR3 length: 14 residues. After removal of 4 bases from V and 8 bases from J, the junction contained 4 bases not matched to a gene. CDR3 nucleotide sequence: TGTGCCATCAGTGGTACTAGCGGGAGTCATGAGCAGTTCTTC. Translating gives CAISGTSGSHEQFF.

The J gene is TRBJ2-3, the V gene TRBV25-1; 9 nucleotides match TRBD2. CDR3 length: 16 amino acids. From germline, CDR1 is MGHDK and CDR2 SYGVNS. The V and J ends lost 6 bases and 0 bases, in that order; junction bases with no gene match: 7. The chain's CDR3 is CASRRAGGTSTDTQYF. In DNA form, the CDR3 reads TGTGCCAGCAGAAGGGCGGGAGGGACTAGCACAGATACGCAGTATTTT.

This clone was seen a few times. The junction does not match germline at one end; this may be a read error. This chain joins TRBV28 and TRBJ1-5, with a tentative D call TRBD1 (5 bases). The germline CDR1 and CDR2 sequences are MDHEN and SYDVKM. CDR3 length: 12 residues. The CDR3 loop is CASRVSNQPQHF. Written as DNA, the CDR3 is TGTGCGAGCAGGGTGAGCAATCAGCCCCAGCATTTT.

This clone has a single count. This chain uses TRBV5-1 with TRBJ2-5, with D hard to call. This CDR3 contains 14 residues. Germline-derived CDR1 and CDR2 are SGHRS and YFSETQ. Trimming removed 0 bases from V and 1 base from J, with 7 bases in between. The CDR3 DNA sequence: TGCGCCAGCAGCTTGGAACACTTCCAAGAGACCCAGTACTTC. It specifies CASSLEHFQETQYF.

The chain recombines TRBV6-5 with TRBJ1-3; D remains ambiguous. Germline CDR1 and CDR2: MNHEY and SVGAGI. V was pared by 5 bases and J by 0 bases, with 8 bases between. The CDR3 length is 14 residues. CDR3 DNA: TGTGCCAGCAGTGCGACGGGCTCTGGAAACACCATATATTTT. Translation gives CASSATGSGNTIYF.

V and J are TRBV7-9 and TRBJ1-5; D perhaps matches TRBD1 (6 bases). The CDR3 contains 15 residues. Trimming removed 3 bases from V and 2 bases from J, with 11 bases in between. Germline values: CDR1 SEHNR, CDR2 FQNEAQ (reference sequence). DNA for the CDR3: TGTGCCAGCAGCTTCCGGGACAACCGCAATCAGCCCCAGCATTTT. It encodes CASSFRDNRNQPQHF.

This chain connects TRBV5-1 to TRBJ1-4, with no clear D. Germline CDR1 reads SGHRS; CDR2 reads YFSETQ. The CDR3 is made up of 16 amino acids. Deletions cut 4 bases from V and 4 bases from J, with 17 bases between. CDR3 coding DNA: TGCGCCAGCAGCCGTGGGCCACAGCATGTTAATGAAAAACTGTTTTTT. This translates into CASSRGPQHVNEKLFF.

This clone was counted only a few times. The gene calls are TRBV5-1 and TRBJ1-3, with D hard to call. V lost 5 bases and J lost 0, with 12 bases in between. Germline values: CDR1 SGHRS, CDR2 YFSETQ. This CDR3 spans 15 amino acids. CDR3 sequence (DNA): TGCGCCAGCAGACCACACGATCTCTCTGGAAACACCATATATTTT. This sequence encodes CASRPHDLSGNTIYF.

V usage is TRBV7-2 and J usage is TRBJ2-7; TRBD2 is a possible D gene (7 bases). The CDR3 loop spans 14 amino acids. The V and J ends lost 5 bases and 3 bases respectively, with 14 bases between them. The germline V gene encodes CDR1 SGHTA and CDR2 FQGNSA. The CDR3 region has the DNA TGTGCCAGCAGCCTTGAGGGGGGGGACTACGAGCAGTACTTC. Residues: CASSLEGGDYEQYF. The whole variable domain, filled in from reference TRBV7-2 and TRBJ2-7, reads GAGVSQSPSNKVTEKGKDVELRCDPISGHTALYWYRQSLGQGLEFLIYFQGNSAPDKSGLPSDRFSAERTGGSVSTLTIQRTQQEDSAVYLCASSLEGGDYEQYFGPGTRLTVT.

The chain combines TRBV28 with TRBJ2-3, with D perhaps TRBD2 (6 bases). CDR1 and CDR2 from the germline V gene are MDHEN and SYDVKM. The germline V and J ends were trimmed by 5 bases and 15 bases, with 21 bases remaining between them. The CDR3 length is 13 residues. CDR3 nucleotide sequence: TGTGCCAGCAGTACTACTAGGGCGGGGTCGGGATATTTT. Protein product: CASSTTRAGSGYF.

The chain couples TRBV7-8 to TRBJ1-1; no reliable D call. The CDR3 covers 14 residues. V was cut by 1 base and J by 1 base, with 7 bases left in between. Germline loops: CDR1 SGHVS, CDR2 FQNEAQ. The CDR3 here is CASSLVRSNTEAFF. Written as DNA, the CDR3 is TGTGCCAGCAGCTTAGTTCGTTCGAACACTGAAGCTTTCTTT.

The CDR3, as DNA: TGTGCCACCCAATCCGGTCAGCCCCAGCATTTT. This sequence encodes CATQSGQPQHF. This chain connects TRBV6-1 to TRBJ1-5, with D unclear. CDR1 is MNHNS, CDR2 SASEGT, per germline. The CDR3 covers 11 residues. The V gene lost 10 bases and the J gene lost 6 bases, with 10 bases spanning the gap.

The gene calls are TRBV18 and TRBJ1-5, with TRBD1 matching over 9 bases. CDR3 length: 15 amino acids. Trimming removed 6 bases from V and 7 bases from J; junction bases left unmatched: 10. The germline V gene encodes CDR1 KGHSH and CDR2 LQKENI. Written as DNA, the CDR3 is TGTGCCAGCTCGCCGGACAGGGGCAGTAGACAGCCCCAGCATTTT. Amino acids: CASSPDRGSRQPQHF. Full variable domain (missing parts from reference TRBV18 and TRBJ1-5): NAGVMQNPRHLVRRRGQEARLRCSPMKGHSHVYWYRQLPEEGLKFMVYLQKENIIDESGMPKERFSAEFPKEGPSILRIQQVVRGDSAAYFCASSPDRGSRQPQHFGDGTRLSIL.

The gene calls are TRBV18 and TRBJ2-5; D is unresolved. The ends were cut back, 6 bases at V and 5 bases at J, with 10 bases in the middle. Germline V lookup: CDR1 KGHSH, CDR2 LQKENI. The CDR3 consists of 12 residues. The CDR3 region is CASSPNGETQYF. The CDR3 DNA sequence: TGTGCCAGCTCTCCCAATGGGGAGACCCAGTACTTC.

This clone was observed once. This chain connects TRBV18 to TRBJ1-1; maybe TRBD1 (6 bases). The CDR3 is made up of 14 amino acids. V lost 6 bases to trimming and J lost 5 bases, with 16 bases between them. Germline CDR1 is KGHSH and CDR2 is LQKENI. The CDR3 DNA sequence: TGTGCCAGCTCGACGGTCCTCCAGGGGACTGAAGCTTTCTTT. Its protein is CASSTVLQGTEAFF.